The clone carrying this T cell receptor beta chain has only a few counts. This specimen belongs to a study of T cells in Graves' hyperthyroidism and ophthalmopathy. Researchers amplified the TCR beta CDR3 regions from RNA transcripts. The primer set for the first-round RT-PCR of the TCR CDR3 was HTBI. MiXCR was run by TCRdb on the multiplex PCR reads, yielding one entry per CDR3 protein. The repertoire holds approximately 510,000 distinct CDR3 sequences, with under 25% as singletons. CDR1 is DFQATT, CDR2 SNEGSKA, per germline (reference sequence). V gave up 3 bases and J gave up 0 bases, with 11 bases separating them. This CDR3 region has 14 residues.

This clonotype was sampled from a man aged 18 to 29 with Graves' hyperthyroidism. This sequence joins TRBV20-1 and TRBJ1-1; a possible D gene is TRBD1 (6 bases). Sequencing was performed on blood. CDR3 DNA sequence: TGCAGTGCTAGCAGGGGAACGGTGAACACTGAAGCTTTCTTT. Encoded protein: CSASRGTVNTEAFF.